Presented here are 25 T cell receptor beta chains from one specimen sequenced in a study of T cell repertoires in cytomegalovirus infection. Antigen specificity for these receptors is unknown. TCRdb analysed the reads with MiXCR anew, one entry per CDR3 protein. The table has roughly 310,000 distinct CDR3 sequences, 29% seen once; the top ten hold roughly 20%. Here the sequenced sample was cultured PBMCs, taken from culture after CMV antigen stimulation. All receptors derive from a human donor in good health (CMV status not recorded). Some clones in this sample may be carry-over from other donors' samples.

This clonotype was counted only a few times. The genes are TRBV27 and TRBJ2-5; 9 positions match TRBD1. This CDR3 has 15 residues. V lost 5 bases to trimming and J lost 4 bases; unmatched junction nucleotides: 8. Germline V gene lookup returns CDR1 MNHEY and CDR2 SMNVEV (reference sequence). CDR3 sequence (DNA): TGTGCCAGCAGTCCCAGGGACAGGGAGGGAGAGACCCAGTACTTC. Translated: CASSPRDREGETQYF.

V is TRBV7-3 and J is TRBJ2-1, with TRBD2 identical over 7 bases. CDR3 length equals 14 residues. Unmatched junction bases numbered 1, after V lost 0 bases and J lost 5 bases. Germline V gives CDR1 SGHTA, CDR2 FQGTGA. CDR3 nucleotides: TGTGCCAGCAGCTTAACCGGGGGGAACAATGAGCAGTTCTTC. Translation: CASSLTGGNNEQFF.

Notes on this clonotype: This clone may be a read error of a much larger clone one base away. This chain links TRBV11-2 with TRBJ2-5; TRBD1 is a possible D gene (5 bases). The germline V and J ends were trimmed by 0 bases and 1 base, with 9 bases remaining between them. The CDR3 contains 15 residues. CDR1 SGHAT and CDR2 FQNNGV come from the germline V gene. The CDR3 region has the DNA TGTGCCAGCAGCTTAGATCTGGACATCCAAGAGACCCAGTACTTC. Translating gives CASSLDLDIQETQYF.

This clonotype has just a few counts. The chain carries TRBV6-1 and TRBJ2-5; D is unresolved. Trimming shortened V by 0 bases and J by 7 bases, and 12 bases separated the two germline ends. This CDR3 contains 14 residues. The germline V gene encodes CDR1 MNHNS and CDR2 SASEGT. In nucleotides, the CDR3 is TGTGCCAGCAGTGAAGCTGGCCTTCATTGGACCCAGTACTTC. The encoded protein is CASSEAGLHWTQYF.

This clonotype was found many times. V and J are TRBV5-4 and TRBJ2-1; no reliable D call. The CDR3 runs to 13 residues. Trimming stripped 4 bases from V and 6 bases from J, with 11 bases between. Per germline, CDR1 SGHNT and CDR2 YYREEE (reference sequence). CDR3 loop: CASSPFSVNEQFF. The CDR3 DNA reads TGTGCCAGCAGCCCCTTCTCTGTCAATGAGCAGTTCTTC.

This clonotype was found many times. The chain links TRBV29-1 to TRBJ2-1; D remains ambiguous. Germline CDR1 reads SQVTM; CDR2 reads ANQGSEA. CDR3 length: 13 amino acids. Trimming removed 4 bases at V and 8 bases at J, with 15 bases between. The CDR3 DNA follows: TGCAGCGTTGGTGGTTGGGATTTCGATGAGCAGTTCTTC. Protein sequence: CSVGGWDFDEQFF.

The CDR3 DNA reads TGCAGTGCTAGGGGGGGCCGCAATCAGCCCCAGCATTTT. It is translated as CSARGGRNQPQHF. The chain has TRBV20-1 and TRBJ1-5; weak D call: TRBD1 (6 bases). V shed 3 bases and J shed 2 bases, with 8 bases lying between them. CDR3 length: 13 residues. Germline CDR1 reads DFQATT; CDR2 reads SNEGSKA (reference sequence).

This clonotype was observed at least ten times. The chain is built from TRBV12-3 or TRBV12-4 and TRBJ2-1, with 10 bases matching TRBD1. V lost 6 bases and J lost 5; bases outside the gene matches: 7. This CDR3 spans 15 amino acids. In nucleotides, the CDR3 is TGTGCCAGCAGAGGGACAGGGGCCGCAAACAATGAGCAGTTCTTC. This sequence encodes CASRGTGAANNEQFF.

This chain uses TRBV19 with TRBJ1-5, with unresolved D. In germline, CDR1 is LNHDA, CDR2 SQIVND (reference sequence). This CDR3 contains 15 residues. V was pared by 4 bases and J by 3 bases, with 13 bases between. The CDR3 sequence is CASSRGSADNQPQHF. The CDR3 DNA is TGTGCCAGTAGTAGAGGGTCGGCAGACAATCAGCCCCAGCATTTT.

CDR3: CASSRPTRDMNTEAFF. CDR3 bases: TGTGCCAGCAGTCGACCCACCCGGGATATGAACACTGAAGCTTTCTTT. This chain joins TRBV7-9 and TRBJ1-1; D gene unclear. This CDR3 is built from 16 residues. V was shortened by 6 bases and J by 0 bases, with 17 bases between the two germline ends. Germline V gene data show CDR1 as SEHNR and CDR2 as FQNEAQ (reference sequence).

The CDR3 is CASRPGQGVGEKLFF. The CDR3 DNA reads as TGTGCCAGCAGACCCGGACAGGGTGTGGGCGAAAAACTGTTTTTT. The V and J genes are TRBV28 and TRBJ1-4, with 8 bases fitting TRBD1. The junction had 11 bases not matched to a gene; V was cut back by 6 bases and J by 8 bases. The CDR3 runs 15 residues. Germline assignment: CDR1 MDHEN and CDR2 SYDVKM.

The chain is built from TRBV20-1 and TRBJ2-2; TRBD2 matches at 7 bases. Germline CDR1 and CDR2: DFQATT and SNEGSKA (reference sequence). There are 14 residues in the CDR3. Losses at the gene ends were 1 base for V and 6 bases for J; bases not matched to a gene: 5. CDR3 protein: CSARGAGVPGELFF. The CDR3 DNA reads as TGCAGTGCTAGAGGGGCGGGAGTACCCGGGGAGCTGTTTTTT.

This clonotype has ten or more counts. The chain joins TRBV7-8 to TRBJ2-1, with 12 bases that match TRBD2. CDR1 and CDR2 (germline): SGHVS, FQNEAQ. CDR3 length equals 16 residues. The J segment lost 8 bases and the V segment lost 4 bases, leaving 9 bases of the junction unmatched. The CDR3 nucleotides read TGTGCCAGCAGCTCGACTAGCGGGGGAGGTAGGGATGAGCAGTTCTTC. Protein product: CASSSTSGGGRDEQFF.

The genes are TRBV19 and TRBJ2-1; 9 bases line up with TRBD2. V shed 6 bases and J 10 bases; nucleotides not matched to a gene: 10. CDR3 length: 14 amino acids. Germline V lookup: CDR1 LNHDA, CDR2 SQIVND (reference sequence). The CDR3 spells CASRKAGGLIEQFF. The CDR3 DNA reads TGTGCCAGTAGGAAAGCGGGAGGCCTTATCGAGCAGTTCTTC.

The rearrangement uses TRBV5-5 and TRBJ2-3, with 9 bases that match TRBD1. The CDR3 has 17 residues. Germline trimming cut 4 bases from V and 0 bases from J; bases unmatched to any gene: 9. Germline CDR1 and CDR2: SGHKS and YYEKEE (reference sequence). CDR3 in amino acids: CASSKSPDRGSTDTQYF. The CDR3 nucleotides read TGTGCCAGCAGCAAATCCCCGGACAGGGGTAGCACAGATACGCAGTATTTT.

J is TRBJ2-5 and V is TRBV11-2, with 14 bases matching TRBD2. The CDR3 runs 17 residues. Looked up from germline, CDR1 is SGHAT and CDR2 is FQNNGV. J was trimmed by 4 bases and V by 4 bases; bases with no gene match: 8. The DNA for the CDR3 is TGTGCCAGCAGCTATGGGACTAGCGGGAGCGTACTAGAGACCCAGTACTTC. This gives the protein CASSYGTSGSVLETQYF.

The rearrangement links TRBV28 to TRBJ1-5; D is unclear. The CDR3 consists of 16 residues. The germline V gene has CDR1 MDHEN and CDR2 SYDVKM. Trimming took off 6 bases at V and 7 bases at J, with 22 bases between the two ends. Here the CDR3 reads CASRFKPPSGLQPQHF. CDR3 nucleotides: TGTGCCAGCAGGTTCAAACCTCCATCGGGCCTGCAGCCCCAGCATTTT.

CDR3 loop: CASSLSTADEQYF. CDR3 sequence (DNA): TGTGCCAGCAGTTTATCCACAGCGGACGAGCAGTACTTC. The V and J genes are TRBV12-3 or TRBV12-4 and TRBJ2-7; tentatively, D is TRBD2 (5 bases). V was clipped by 2 bases and J by 5 bases, with 10 bases between them. CDR3 length: 13 residues.

The chain recombines TRBV6-5 with TRBJ1-4; TRBD1 is a possible D gene (5 bases). CDR3 length: 16 amino acids. Per the germline V gene, CDR1 is MNHEY and CDR2 is SVGAGI. Trimming cost V 6 bases and J 7 bases, with 21 bases left between them. CDR3 region: CASSSGPPGSGEKLFF. CDR3 bases: TGTGCCAGCAGCTCGGGGCCCCCTGGGAGCGGTGAAAAACTGTTTTTT.

This clonotype was recorded many times. The chain joins TRBV7-8 to TRBJ2-3; D perhaps matches TRBD2 (5 bases). Per the germline V gene, CDR1 is SGHVS and CDR2 is FQNEAQ. The V and J ends lost 2 bases and 1 base respectively, with 10 bases between them. The CDR3 loop spans 15 amino acids. The CDR3: CASSLRRPGTDTQYF. In DNA, the CDR3 is TGTGCCAGCAGCTTAAGGAGGCCCGGCACAGATACGCAGTATTTT.

The rearrangement joins TRBV7-6 to TRBJ2-6, with TRBD2 matching 10 bases. The germline CDR1 and CDR2 sequences are SGHVS and FNYEAQ. The CDR3 length is 18 residues. V was pared by 4 bases and J by 4 bases, with 10 bases of the junction left unmatched. CDR3 protein: CASSSRLAGVAGANVLTF. The CDR3 DNA is TGTGCCAGCAGCTCGAGGCTAGCGGGAGTAGCAGGGGCCAACGTCCTGACTTTC.

This clonotype was counted a few times. The chain has TRBV27 and TRBJ2-5; D uncertain. The CDR3 consists of 14 residues. Looked up from germline, CDR1 is MNHEY and CDR2 is SMNVEV (reference sequence). V lost 4 bases and J 5 bases, leaving 14 bases between the germline ends. The DNA for the CDR3 is TGTGCCAGCAGTTCCCTCGTGGGTCGCGAGACCCAGTACTTC. It translates to CASSSLVGRETQYF.

V and J are TRBV5-6 and TRBJ2-2; 7 positions match TRBD2. This CDR3 spans 17 amino acids. The J segment lost 4 bases and the V segment lost 3 bases, leaving 12 bases of the junction unmatched. The germline V gene encodes CDR1 SGHDT and CDR2 YYEEEE. CDR3 residues: CASSYGTLTGGTGELFF. Here the CDR3 DNA reads TGTGCCAGCAGCTATGGAACCCTGACGGGAGGCACCGGGGAGCTGTTTTTT.

The V and J genes are TRBV7-9 and TRBJ1-1, with unresolved D. CDR1 and CDR2 from the germline V gene are SEHNR and FQNEAQ (reference sequence). V gave up 2 bases and J gave up 1 base, with 8 bases separating them. CDR3 length equals 14 residues. The chain's CDR3 is CASSLSEGNTEAFF. The CDR3 bases are TGTGCCAGCAGCTTAAGTGAAGGGAACACTGAAGCTTTCTTT.

This clonotype came up a few times. The chain combines TRBV7-6 with TRBJ2-2; 9 bases map to TRBD2. This CDR3 region has 15 residues. The V segment lost 5 bases and the J segment 0 bases; nucleotides outside the gene matches: 1. Per the germline V gene, CDR1 is SGHVS and CDR2 is FNYEAQ. DNA for the CDR3: TGTGCCAGCAGCCCTAGCGGGGCGAACACCGGGGAGCTGTTTTTT. Protein product: CASSPSGANTGELFF.